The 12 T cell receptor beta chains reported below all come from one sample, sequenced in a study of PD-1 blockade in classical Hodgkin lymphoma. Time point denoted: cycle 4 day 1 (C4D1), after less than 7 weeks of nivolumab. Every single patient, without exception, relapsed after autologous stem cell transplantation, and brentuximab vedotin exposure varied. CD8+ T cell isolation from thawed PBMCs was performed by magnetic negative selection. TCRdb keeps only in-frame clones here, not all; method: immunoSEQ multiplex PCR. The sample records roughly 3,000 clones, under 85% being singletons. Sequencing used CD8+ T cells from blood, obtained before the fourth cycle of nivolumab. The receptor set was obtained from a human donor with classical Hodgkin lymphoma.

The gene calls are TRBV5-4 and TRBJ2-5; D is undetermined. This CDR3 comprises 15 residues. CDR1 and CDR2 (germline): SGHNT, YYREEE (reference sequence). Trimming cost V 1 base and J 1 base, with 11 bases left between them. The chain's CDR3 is CASSLNTRSQETQYF. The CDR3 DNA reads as TGTGCCAGCAGCTTGAATACCCGCAGCCAAGAGACCCAGTACTTC.

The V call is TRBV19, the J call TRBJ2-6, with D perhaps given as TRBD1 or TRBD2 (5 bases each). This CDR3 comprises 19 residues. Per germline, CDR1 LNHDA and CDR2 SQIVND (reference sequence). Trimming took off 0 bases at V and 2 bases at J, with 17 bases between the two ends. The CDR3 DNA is TGTGCCAGTAGTATAGATCTATGGGACCCCAGGGCTGGGGCCAACGTCCTGACTTTC. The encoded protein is CASSIDLWDPRAGANVLTF.

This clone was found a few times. CDR3 region: CASSVEGQIDTQYF. CDR3 nucleotide sequence: TGTGCCAGCAGCGTAGAGGGACAAATAGATACGCAGTATTTT. The genes are TRBV9 and TRBJ2-3, with D perhaps TRBD1 (6 bases). The CDR3 runs to 14 residues. The V gene lost 0 bases and the J gene lost 5 bases, with 10 bases spanning the gap. The germline V gene has CDR1 SGDLS and CDR2 YYNGEE.

CDR3 residues: CASTGTSLNEQFF. The CDR3 coding sequence is TGTGCCAGCACTGGGACTAGCCTCAATGAGCAGTTCTTC. The rearrangement links TRBV6-1 to TRBJ2-1; 9 positions match TRBD2. V gave up 7 bases and J gave up 6 bases; unmatched junction bases: 4. Germline CDR1 reads MNHNS; CDR2 reads SASEGT. This CDR3 has 13 residues.

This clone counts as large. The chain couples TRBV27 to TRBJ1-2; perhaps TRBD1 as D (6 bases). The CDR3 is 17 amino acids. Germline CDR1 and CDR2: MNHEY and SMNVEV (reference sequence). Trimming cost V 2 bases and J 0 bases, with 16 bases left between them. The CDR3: CASSLRSGGGSNYGYTF. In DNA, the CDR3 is TGTGCCAGCAGTTTAAGATCGGGAGGGGGTTCTAACTATGGCTACACCTTC.

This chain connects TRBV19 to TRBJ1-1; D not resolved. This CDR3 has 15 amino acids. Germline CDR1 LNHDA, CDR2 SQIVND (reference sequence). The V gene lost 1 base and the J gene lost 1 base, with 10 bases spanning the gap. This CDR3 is CASSIVKARNTEAFF. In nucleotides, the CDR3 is TGTGCCAGTAGTATAGTAAAGGCGAGGAACACTGAAGCTTTCTTT.

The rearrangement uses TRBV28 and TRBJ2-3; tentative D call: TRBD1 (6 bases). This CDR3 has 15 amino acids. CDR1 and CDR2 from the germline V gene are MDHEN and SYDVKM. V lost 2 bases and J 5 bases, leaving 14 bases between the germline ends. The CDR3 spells CASSLMWDTEDTQYF. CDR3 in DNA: TGTGCCAGCAGTTTAATGTGGGACACGGAAGATACGCAGTATTTT.

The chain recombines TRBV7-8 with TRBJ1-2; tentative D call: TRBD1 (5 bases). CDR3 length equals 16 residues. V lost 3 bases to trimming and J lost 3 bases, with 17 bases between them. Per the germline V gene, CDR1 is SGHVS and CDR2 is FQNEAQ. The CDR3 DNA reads TGTGCCAGCAGCTTGGGGCCCCGGGGGACCGACTATGGCTACACCTTC. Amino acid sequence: CASSLGPRGTDYGYTF.

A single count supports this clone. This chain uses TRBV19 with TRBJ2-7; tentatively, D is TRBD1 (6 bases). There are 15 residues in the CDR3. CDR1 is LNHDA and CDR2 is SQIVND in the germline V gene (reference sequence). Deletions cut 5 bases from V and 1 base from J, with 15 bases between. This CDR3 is CASSVLRTVSYEQYF. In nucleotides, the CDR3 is TGTGCCAGTAGTGTACTCCGGACAGTATCCTACGAGCAGTACTTC. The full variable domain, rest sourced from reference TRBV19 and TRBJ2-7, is DGGITQSPKYLFRKEGQNVTLSCEQNLNHDAMYWYRQDPGQGLRLIYYSQIVNDFQKGDIAEGYSVSREKKESFPLTVTSAQKNPTAFYLCASSVLRTVSYEQYFGPGTRLTVT.

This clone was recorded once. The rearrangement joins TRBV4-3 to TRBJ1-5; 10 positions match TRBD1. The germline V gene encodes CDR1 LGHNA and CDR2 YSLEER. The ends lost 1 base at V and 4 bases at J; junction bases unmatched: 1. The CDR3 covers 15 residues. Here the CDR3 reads CASSQGTGGNQPQHF. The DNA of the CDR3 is TGCGCCAGCAGCCAAGGGACAGGGGGGAATCAGCCCCAGCATTTT.

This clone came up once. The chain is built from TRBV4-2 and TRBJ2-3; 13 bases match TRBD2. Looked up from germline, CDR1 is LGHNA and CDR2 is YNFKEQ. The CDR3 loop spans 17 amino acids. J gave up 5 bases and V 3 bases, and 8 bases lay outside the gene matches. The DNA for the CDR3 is TGTGCCAGCAGCCACACCGGGACTAGCGGGGTAGTAGATACGCAGTATTTT. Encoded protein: CASSHTGTSGVVDTQYF.

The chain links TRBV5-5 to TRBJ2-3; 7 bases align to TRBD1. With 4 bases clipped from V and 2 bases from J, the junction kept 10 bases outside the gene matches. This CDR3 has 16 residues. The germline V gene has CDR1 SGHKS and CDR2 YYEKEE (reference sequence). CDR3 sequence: CASSRTDRRPTDTQYF. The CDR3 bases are TGTGCCAGCAGCCGGACGGACAGGAGGCCCACAGATACGCAGTATTTT.